A single sample is the source of the 3 T cell receptor beta chains below, sequenced in a study of T cell changes during pregnancy in multiple sclerosis. The assay was immunoSEQ multiplex PCR, and TCRdb's table has in-frame clones only and misses some. The sample consists of more than 60,000 clones, around nine tenths of them appearing once. Specimen: peripheral blood, collected before pregnancy. Every receptor here comes from a female donor with multiple sclerosis, enrolled in a pregnancy study.

DNA for the CDR3: TGTGCCAGCTCACCAACAGGGGTATGGGCTGCTTTCTTT. Its protein product is CASSPTGVWAAFF. This chain joins TRBV18 and TRBJ1-1; 7 nucleotides match TRBD1. Germline lookup yields CDR1 KGHSH and CDR2 LQKENI. The CDR3 loop spans 13 amino acids. V was pared by 2 bases and J by 11 bases, with 8 bases of the junction left unmatched.

The chain has TRBV7-9 and TRBJ2-3, with D perhaps TRBD1 (6 bases). The CDR3 is 15 residues long. V dropped 4 bases and J dropped 0 bases, with 11 bases sitting between them. From germline, CDR1 is SEHNR and CDR2 FQNEAQ (reference sequence). The CDR3 loop reads CASSSQGFSTDTQYF. CDR3 nucleotide sequence: TGTGCCAGCAGCTCACAGGGATTTAGCACAGATACGCAGTATTTT.

The chain recombines TRBV6-4 with TRBJ1-1; D gene uncertain. The CDR3 sequence is 12 residues long. CDR1 and CDR2 (germline): MRHNA, SNTAGT. The V end was cut by 9 bases, the J end by 5 bases, with 13 bases between. The CDR3 coding sequence is TGTGCCAGTCTCTTGGAGGCGACTGAAGCTTTCTTT. Translated: CASLLEATEAFF.